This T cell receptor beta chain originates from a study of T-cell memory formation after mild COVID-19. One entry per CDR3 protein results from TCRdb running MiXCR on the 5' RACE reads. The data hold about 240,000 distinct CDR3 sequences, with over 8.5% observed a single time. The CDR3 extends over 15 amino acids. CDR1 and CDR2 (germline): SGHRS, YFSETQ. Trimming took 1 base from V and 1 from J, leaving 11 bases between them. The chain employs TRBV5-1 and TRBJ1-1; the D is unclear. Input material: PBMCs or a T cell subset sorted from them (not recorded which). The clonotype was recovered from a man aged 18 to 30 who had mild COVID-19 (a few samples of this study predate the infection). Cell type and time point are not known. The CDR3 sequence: CASSLRPASNTEAFF. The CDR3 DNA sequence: TGCGCCAGCAGCTTGCGGCCCGCTTCGAACACTGAAGCTTTCTTT.